This T cell receptor (beta chain) was recovered during a study of blood T cell repertoires in COVID-19. Overall study context: Samples came from the United States, Italy and Spain, spanning acute and convalescent COVID-19. PBMCs, B-cell-depleted T cells, or T cells provided the cDNA or gDNA that made up the material.

CDR1 is SGHNT and CDR2 is YENEEA in the germline V gene. Trimming pared 6 bases from V and 6 bases from J, leaving 14 bases between. The CDR3 contains 14 residues. Sequencing was performed with immunoSEQ multiplex PCR; in TCRdb, only in-frame clones are kept and a portion is missing. The data show 70,000 to 90,000 clones, around 80% seen once. V usage is TRBV11-3 and J usage is TRBJ2-2, with D maybe TRBD1 (6 bases). This receptor was taken from a woman of 80 years or more with acute or convalescent COVID-19. The sequenced material came from peripheral blood. CDR3 in amino acids: CASSARQVAGELFF. The CDR3 DNA is TGTGCCAGCAGTGCCCGACAGGTGGCCGGGGAGCTGTTTTTT.